Listed below are T cell receptor beta chains from one sample, sequenced in a study of blood T cell repertoires in COVID-19. Repertoires were generated with immunoSEQ multiplex PCR, while TCRdb's copy carries only in-frame clones and drops some. The data show approximately 20,000 clones, with nearly 90% seen just once and 25% to 30% held by the top ten. What was sequenced was peripheral blood. These receptors were obtained from a human donor with active COVID-19. The donor label of this sample is uncertain. Each CDR3 is given with its conserved first and last residue. A D gene is named only where the DNA matches it firmly. The size field is filled for only some rows; it gives once, few, many or a size class.

clone size	D gene	V gene	J gene	CDR3 DNA	CDR3 protein
-	-	TRBV5-1	TRBJ2-3	TGCGCCAGCAGCCCCGGGGTCGACACAGATACGCAGTATTTT	CASSPGVDTDTQYF
-	-	TRBV6-6	TRBJ2-7	TGTGCCAGCAGAAACAGGGGGGGGGCATACGAGCAGTACTTC	CASRNRGGAYEQYF
-	-	TRBV5-1	TRBJ2-1	TGCTACGGACTGGGGGCTCCACAGTTCTTC	CYGLGAPQFF
-	-	TRBV5-4	TRBJ2-1	TGTGCCAGCAGCTTGGAAGGGGAGGAGGAGCAGTTCTTC	CASSLEGEEEQFF
-	TRBD1	TRBV15	TRBJ2-7	TGTGCCACCAGCAGAGGGCTAAGGACAGGGGGCACAGACGAGCAGTACTTC	CATSRGLRTGGTDEQYF
-	TRBD1	TRBV7-9	TRBJ1-1	TGTGCCAGCCTCGGGACAGGGGGGACTGAAGCTTTCTTT	CASLGTGGTEAFF
-	TRBD2	TRBV7-8	TRBJ2-7	TGTGCCAGCAGCTTACGGGTAGCGGGTGACGAGCAGTACTTC	CASSLRVAGDEQYF
-	TRBD1	TRBV19	TRBJ2-3	TGTGCCAGTAGAGGACAGGGTAACACAGATACGCAGTATTTT	CASRGQGNTDTQYF
once	-	TRBV11-2	TRBJ2-1	TGTGCCAGCAGCTCCTCCAGGGGCACGATTGAGCAGTTCTTC	CASSSSRGTIEQFF
-	-	TRBV9	TRBJ1-3	TGTGCCAGCAGCGTAGCGGGGGGGGTATATGGAAACACCATATATTTT	CASSVAGGVYGNTIYF
few	-	TRBV7-2	TRBJ2-7	TGTGCCAGCAACCCAGAGCGGGCCCTCTACGAGCAGTACTTC	CASNPERALYEQYF
-	-	TRBV7-2	TRBJ1-2	TGTGCCAGCAGCTTAGCCGCAGGGGAGTATGGCTACACCTTC	CASSLAAGEYGYTF
-	-	TRBV7-9	TRBJ2-5	TGTGCCAGCAGCTTAGGCCTACAGGGCACGCGGGGGGAGACCCAGTACTTC	CASSLGLQGTRGETQYF
once	TRBD1	TRBV5-1	TRBJ2-2	TGCGCCAGCAGCGCGGGACAGGGGACCGGGGAGCTGTTTTTT	CASSAGQGTGELFF
-	-	TRBV6-1	TRBJ1-5	TGTGCCAGCAGTGATAGTGGTCAGCCCCAGCATTTT	CASSDSGQPQHF
few	-	TRBV6-6	TRBJ1-1	TGTGCCAGCAGGCAGGTTGAGAACACTGAAGCTTTCTTT	CASRQVENTEAFF
-	TRBD2	TRBV5-4	TRBJ2-3	TGTGCCAGCAGCTCAGGGACTAGCGGGGGATACGATACGCAGTATTTT	CASSSGTSGGYDTQYF
-	-	TRBV2	TRBJ2-1	TGTGCCAGCAGTGAACCCTTTACTAGCCTCAATGAGCAGTTCTTC	CASSEPFTSLNEQFF
-	TRBD2	TRBV4-2	TRBJ2-3	TGTGCCAGCAGCCAAGAGGCTACTAGCGGGGACGCTAGCACAGATACGCAGTATTTT	CASSQEATSGDASTDTQYF
-	TRBD1	TRBV7-9	TRBJ2-6	TGTGCCAGCAGCTTACGGGACAGCCGAAACTCTGGGGCCAACGTCCTGACTTTC	CASSLRDSRNSGANVLTF
-	-	TRBV19	TRBJ2-2	TGTGCCAGTAGTATTATTGGGGGCAGAATTACCGGGGAGCTGTTTTTT	CASSIIGGRITGELFF
-	-	TRBV5-6	TRBJ2-1	TGTGCCAGCAGCTTGGTTTTAGTGAACAATGAGCAGTTCTTC	CASSLVLVNNEQFF
-	TRBD2	TRBV7-2	TRBJ2-2	TGTGCCAGCAGCTTAGCGGCTAGCGGGGCCGGCGGGGAGCTGTTTTTT	CASSLAASGAGGELFF
medium-sized	-	TRBV14	TRBJ2-2	TGTGCCAGCAGCCCCTTCTTCTCCGGGGAGCTGTTTTTT	CASSPFFSGELFF
few	-	TRBV9	TRBJ2-6	TGTGCCAGCAGCGTATCGGCAGGGTTCCCTGGGGCCAACGTCCTGACTTTC	CASSVSAGFPGANVLTF
-	-	TRBV3-1/TRBV3-2	TRBJ2-7	TGTGCCAGCAGCCAAGAAGGAGCCTACGAGCAGTACTTC	CASSQEGAYEQYF
-	-	TRBV6-5	TRBJ2-3	TGTGCCAGCAGTTACAGGGGTAGCACAGATACGCAGTATTTT	CASSYRGSTDTQYF
-	-	TRBV28	TRBJ2-3	TGTGCCAGCAGCGGCGGGGATACGCAGTATTTT	CASSGGDTQYF
-	-	TRBV18	TRBJ2-7	TGTGCCAGCTCACCAAGTCTAGCGAGTAGGGACGAGCAGTACTTC	CASSPSLASRDEQYF
-	-	TRBV7-3	TRBJ2-7	TGTGCCAGCAGCTTAGCCAGATCCTACGAGCAGTACTTC	CASSLARSYEQYF
-	-	TRBV18	TRBJ1-6	TGTGCCAGCTCTCAGGGCCAAGAAAGTAATTCACCCCTCCACTTT	CASSQGQESNSPLHF
-	-	TRBV9	TRBJ2-5	TGTGCCAGCAGCGTAGAACACCGGGGGGAGACCCAGTACTTC	CASSVEHRGETQYF
-	-	TRBV7-3	TRBJ2-7	TGTGCCAGCAGCTTAACGAGCCGCTCCTACGAGCAGTACTTC	CASSLTSRSYEQYF
-	-	TRBV5-1	TRBJ2-4	TGCGCCAGCAGCTTGGAGGCGGGGAACAAAAACATTCAGTACTTC	CASSLEAGNKNIQYF
-	TRBD1	TRBV30	TRBJ1-4	TGTGCCTGGAGTTGGGGACAGGGGAATGAAAAACTGTTTTTT	CAWSWGQGNEKLFF
-	TRBD2	TRBV19	TRBJ2-1	TGTGCCAGTAGTATAGGACAGCGGGGGTTCTATGAGCAGTTCTTC	CASSIGQRGFYEQFF
-	TRBD1	TRBV27	TRBJ1-2	TGTGCCAGCAGATCACCGGGACAGGGGTATGGCTACACCTTC	CASRSPGQGYGYTF
-	TRBD1	TRBV14	TRBJ1-2	TGTGCCAGCAGCCAAGGGACAGGTGATGGCTACACCTTC	CASSQGTGDGYTF
-	-	TRBV7-9	TRBJ2-7	TGTGCCAGCAGCTTAGCGGCGGGGGCCGAGCAGTACTTC	CASSLAAGAEQYF
-	-	TRBV5-6	TRBJ1-1	TGTGCCAGCAGCTCTCGGGACAAGAACACTGAAGCTTTCTTT	CASSSRDKNTEAFF
-	TRBD2	TRBV2	TRBJ2-7	TGTGCCAGCAGTGAATGGGGCGGGAGTGCTAGCGAGCAGTACTTC	CASSEWGGSASEQYF
-	-	TRBV2	TRBJ2-1	TGTGCCAGCAGCGATGATAGCTCCTACAATGAGCAGTTCTTC	CASSDDSSYNEQFF
-	TRBD1	TRBV2	TRBJ2-7	TGTGCCAGCAGTTTGACAGGGGGCAGGAGCGAGCAGTACTTC	CASSLTGGRSEQYF
once	-	TRBV20-1	TRBJ2-5	TGCAGTGCTAGTGATATGACAGCGAAAGAGACCCAGTACTTC	CSASDMTAKETQYF
once	-	TRBV28	TRBJ1-4	TGTGCCAGCAGTCCCCGGCACAGTGCTGAAAAACTGTTTTTT	CASSPRHSAEKLFF
-	-	TRBV7-9	TRBJ1-4	TGTGCCAGCAGCCCCGACAGTGAAAAACTGTTTTTT	CASSPDSEKLFF
-	-	TRBV7-9	TRBJ2-3	TGTGCCAGCAGCTTAAGCATTAGCACAGATACGCAGTATTTT	CASSLSISTDTQYF
-	-	TRBV5-5	TRBJ1-2	TGTGCCAGCAGCCCTCTCATAATAAGGACAGCAAAGAACTATGGCTACACCTTC	CASSPLIIRTAKNYGYTF
-	-	TRBV6-6	TRBJ1-5	TGTGCCAGCAGTTACCTGTCCGGGAGCAATCAGCCCCAGCATTTT	CASSYLSGSNQPQHF
-	TRBD1	TRBV19	TRBJ2-7	TGTGCCAGTAGGGGACAGGGTGACCCCTACGAGCAGTACTTC	CASRGQGDPYEQYF
-	-	TRBV23-1	TRBJ2-4	TGCGCCAGCAGGGAGACGAACCTAGCCAAAAACATTCAGTACTTC	CASRETNLAKNIQYF
once	-	TRBV28	TRBJ1-1	TGTGCCAGCAGGTCCTTTATGAACACTGAAGCTTTCTTT	CASRSFMNTEAFF
-	TRBD1	TRBV29-1	TRBJ1-1	TGCAGCGTGATGACAGGGGAAGCTTTCTTT	CSVMTGEAFF